Here is one TCR beta chain with its context. Its antigen remains unidentified. The source of the sample is a study of cytomegalovirus exposure and HLA in healthy donors. Study results and caveats: Likely technical artifact: a cluster of highly shared sequence variants. Three CMV-associated chains proved CMV antigen-specific in vitro.

V lost 1 base and J 7 bases, leaving 14 bases between the germline ends. CDR3 length: 14 residues. Germline V gene lookup returns CDR1 ENHRY and CDR2 SYGVKD. With 60 Vbeta and 13 Jbeta primers, the PCR was carried out. The repertoire was sequenced with immunoSEQ multiplex PCR; TCRdb's copy has only in-frame clones and lacks some. In the table there are around 180,000 clones, about three quarters of which are singletons. V and J are TRBV10-3 and TRBJ2-7, with a weak D call TRBD2 (6 bases). The sequence was collected from a woman between 35 and 50 years old in good health and CMV-seronegative. Input material: PBMCs. The DNA of the CDR3 is TGTGCCATCAGTGAGTTCGGGGGTGCGGTTGAGCAGTACTTC. Translated: CAISEFGGAVEQYF.